This TCR beta chain was observed in a study of blood T cell repertoires in COVID-19. Whole-study context: Samples representing acute and convalescent COVID-19 were sourced from the United States, Italy and Spain.

Profiling relied on immunoSEQ multiplex PCR, and the TCRdb table lists in-frame clones only, not all of them. The data contain 300,000 to 450,000 clones, 81% of them seen just once; the ten biggest clones take up about 1.2%. The sequence came from a human donor with acute or convalescent COVID-19. The donor label of this sample is uncertain. The sequencing sample was made of peripheral blood.

CDR3 sequence reads: CASSQDRDLNYGYTF. CDR3 DNA sequence: TGTGCCAGCAGCCAAGATCGGGACTTAAACTATGGCTACACCTTC. This rearrangement joins TRBV3-1 (or the pseudogene TRBV3-2) to TRBJ1-2; D may be TRBD1 (5 bases). V dropped 0 bases and J dropped 2 bases, with 10 bases sitting between them. The CDR3 runs 15 residues. From germline, CDR1 is LGHDT and CDR2 YNNKEL (reference sequence).